The 12 T cell receptor beta chains below all came from one sample that was sequenced in a study of spatial heterogeneity in lung cancer. The time point: blood at routine non-recurrence follow-up after resection. TCRdb re-derived calls from the 5' RACE reads in MiXCR, one entry per CDR3 protein. Found here are about 100,000 distinct CDR3 sequences, roughly a fifth of them singletons; the top ten hold less than 25%. Here the sequenced sample was PBMCs, taken at follow-up. The receptors were gathered from a male donor with early-stage non-small cell lung cancer.

At least ten counts were recorded for this clonotype. The chain has TRBV20-1 and TRBJ1-2; 8 bases are a match to TRBD1. V dropped 6 bases and J dropped 4; count of bases not matched to a gene: 10. CDR1 and CDR2 from the germline V gene are DFQATT and SNEGSKA (reference sequence). This CDR3 region has 14 residues. The CDR3 sequence is CSADRGEGSYGYTF. CDR3 coding DNA: TGCAGTGCAGACAGGGGAGAGGGCTCCTATGGCTACACCTTC.

This clonotype was detected a few times. V and J are TRBV3-1 and TRBJ2-2; 11 nucleotides line up with TRBD2. This CDR3 contains 19 residues. Trimming removed 0 bases from V and 4 bases from J; junction bases left unmatched: 10. The germline V gene has CDR1 LGHDT and CDR2 YNNKEL (reference sequence). The DNA for the CDR3 is TGTGCCAGCAGCCAAGAATGGCTAGCGGGAGGTTTAGGCACCGGGGAGCTGTTTTTT. This translates into CASSQEWLAGGLGTGELFF.

This clonotype was counted only a few times. V gene TRBV4-1 combines with J gene TRBJ2-2, with unresolved D. V gave up 0 bases and J gave up 1 base, with 6 bases separating them. Germline CDR1 reads MGHRA; CDR2 reads YSYEKL. CDR3 length: 15 amino acids. The CDR3 bases are TGCGCCAGCAGCCAAGATCGGCAGAACACCGGGGAGCTGTTTTTT. It encodes CASSQDRQNTGELFF.

This sequence joins TRBV27 and TRBJ2-1, with D tentatively TRBD1 or TRBD2 (5 bases each). Trimming took off 7 bases at V and 3 bases at J, with 7 bases between the two ends. The V gene's germline CDR1 is MNHEY and CDR2 SMNVEV (reference sequence). This CDR3 has 12 amino acids. CDR3 residues: CASKGSYNEQFF. The CDR3, as DNA: TGTGCCAGCAAGGGGAGCTACAATGAGCAGTTCTTC.

This clonotype was observed a few times. The rearrangement joins TRBV5-1 to TRBJ2-2, with 7 bases matching TRBD1. V dropped 0 bases and J dropped 0; count of bases not matched to a gene: 2. Looked up from germline, CDR1 is SGHRS and CDR2 is YFSETQ. The CDR3 runs to 16 residues. In nucleotides, the CDR3 is TGCGCCAGCAGCTTGGAGGGGGCTACGAACACCGGGGAGCTGTTTTTT. This translates into CASSLEGATNTGELFF.

The genes are TRBV4-3 and TRBJ2-2; a possible D gene is TRBD2 (6 bases). This CDR3 comprises 16 residues. Germline-derived CDR1 and CDR2 are LGHNA and YSLEER. The V end lost 0 bases, the J end lost 4 bases, and 12 bases lay between the germline ends. The CDR3 is CASSQDAGLVTGELFF. DNA of the CDR3: TGCGCCAGCAGCCAAGACGCGGGGCTCGTCACCGGGGAGCTGTTTTTT.

The sample holds one count of this clonotype. This chain joins TRBV9 and TRBJ1-1, with unresolved D. In germline, CDR1 is SGDLS, CDR2 YYNGEE. The CDR3 has 11 amino acids. The germline V and J ends were trimmed by 4 bases and 6 bases, with 7 bases remaining between them. The CDR3 protein is CASSSLPEAFF. The CDR3 DNA sequence: TGTGCCAGCAGCTCGTTACCTGAAGCTTTCTTT.

The rearrangement links TRBV5-6 to TRBJ2-4; possibly TRBD1 for D (6 bases). Germline V gene lookup returns CDR1 SGHDT and CDR2 YYEEEE. The CDR3 consists of 17 residues. V lost 2 bases, J lost 0 bases, and 15 bases lay in between. CDR3: CASSFVLTGLAKNIQYF. CDR3 bases: TGTGCCAGCAGCTTCGTTTTGACAGGACTAGCCAAAAACATTCAGTACTTC.

This clonotype came up a few times. CDR3 DNA: TGTGCCATCAGTGAGGGTTCTAAATACGAGCAGTACGTC. Translated, it gives CAISEGSKYEQYV. The chain employs TRBV10-3 and TRBJ2-7, with no clear D. The ends were cut back, 2 bases at V and 4 bases at J, with 9 bases in the middle. CDR1 and CDR2 from the germline V gene are ENHRY and SYGVKD. The CDR3 is 13 residues long.

This clonotype was counted only a few times. CDR3: CASSQVYGFDSPLHF. DNA of the CDR3: TGCGCCAGCAGCCAAGTATATGGGTTCGATTCACCCCTCCACTTT. The chain carries TRBV4-3 and TRBJ1-6; D gene unclear. Germline V lookup: CDR1 LGHNA, CDR2 YSLEER. Trimming pared 1 base from V and 8 bases from J, leaving 12 bases between. This CDR3 contains 15 residues.

The chain employs TRBV10-3 and TRBJ1-2; D may be TRBD1 (5 bases). V lost 2 bases and J lost 6, with 10 bases in between. CDR1 is ENHRY, CDR2 SYGVKD, per germline. This CDR3 has 13 amino acids. CDR3 bases: TGTGCCATCAGTGAGGGTCAGGGCAATGGCTACACCTTC. The encoded protein is CAISEGQGNGYTF.

For this clonotype: A much larger clone lies one base from this, so it may be a read error. The rearrangement uses TRBV4-3 and TRBJ2-5; the D is unclear. CDR3 length: 16 amino acids. V shed 0 bases and J shed 6 bases, with 17 bases lying between them. The germline V gene encodes CDR1 LGHNA and CDR2 YSLEER. The CDR3 region has the DNA TGCGCCAGCAGCCAAGATTTTACGTACTTCGGAAAGACCCAGTACTTC. Its translation: CASSQDFTYFGKTQYF.